This T cell receptor beta chain was recovered during a study of Graves' ophthalmopathy and Graves' hyperthyroidism. Study-wide results and caveats: Blood shared most expanded thyroid clonotypes above 0.001 frequency.

Clinical symptoms, serum thyroxine, TRAb, thyroid ultrasound and orbital computed tomography determined diagnosis. The TCR beta CDR3 regions underwent amplification from RNA transcripts. The authors performed first-round RT-PCR with HTBI primers and then a second-round multiplex PCR. Using its own MiXCR run on the multiplex PCR reads, TCRdb lists one record per CDR3 protein. Found here are over a million distinct CDR3 sequences, around a third of them singletons; the top ten hold 8.5% to 14%. This clonotype occurred many times. Its cognate antigen is unknown. The receptor was isolated from an adult man with Graves' hyperthyroidism. Sequenced input: peripheral blood or thyroid tissue (not recorded which).

The CDR3 loop reads CSARQSSYNSPLHF. The CDR3 DNA reads as TGCAGTGCGCGACAGAGCTCCTATAATTCACCCCTCCACTTT. V is TRBV20-1 and J is TRBJ1-6; TRBD1 is a possible D gene (5 bases). Germline lookup yields CDR1 DFQATT and CDR2 SNEGSKA (reference sequence). The CDR3 covers 14 residues. The V end was cut by 6 bases, the J end by 0 bases, with 9 bases between.